The rows below give T cell receptor beta chains drawn from one sample of a study of cytomegalovirus exposure and HLA in healthy donors. Repertoires were generated with immunoSEQ multiplex PCR, while TCRdb's copy carries only in-frame clones and drops some. The sample contains about 150,000 clones, 81% of which appear only once. Sequencing was carried out using PBMCs. All receptors come from a man aged 45-65 years in good health and CMV-seropositive. The CDR3 runs from the conserved cysteine through the conserved F or W. The D gene is left open where the match is weak. Clone size is shown for a subset of rows, as once, few, many or a class of expanded clone.

.	TRBV7-2	TRBD1	TRBJ2-1	CASSGRGLGNEQFF	TGTGCCAGCAGCGGCAGGGGGCTCGGGAATGAGCAGTTCTTC
.	TRBV28	.	TRBJ1-3	CASSPPHRAGNTIYF	TGTGCCAGCAGTCCCCCTCACAGGGCTGGAAACACCATATATTTT
.	TRBV15	TRBD2	TRBJ2-1	CATSGGDEHNEQFF	TGTGCCACCAGCGGGGGGGACGAACACAATGAGCAGTTCTTC
.	TRBV19	.	TRBJ2-5	CASKGLAQETQYF	TGTGCCAGTAAGGGGTTAGCCCAAGAGACCCAGTACTTC
.	TRBV7-3	TRBD2	TRBJ2-3	CASSLSSGSTDTQYF	TGTGCCAGCAGCTTAAGTAGCGGGAGTACAGATACGCAGTATTTT
.	TRBV30	.	TRBJ1-1	CAWRPKGGATEAFF	TGTGCCTGGCGACCCAAGGGGGGGGCCACTGAAGCTTTCTTT
.	TRBV28	.	TRBJ1-4	CASSSPGRLAWEKLFF	TGTGCCAGCAGTTCTCCAGGCCGCCTGGCGTGGGAAAAACTGTTTTTT
.	TRBV6-5	.	TRBJ2-1	CASSYSDSYNEQFF	TGTGCCAGCAGTTACTCGGACAGCTACAATGAGCAGTTCTTC
few	TRBV7-2	.	TRBJ2-1	CASSSSGGNRQFF	TGTGCCAGCAGCTCCTCTGGGGGGAATAGGCAGTTCTTC
few	TRBV5-1	TRBD1	TRBJ2-1	CASNLQGANEQFF	TGCGCCAGCAACCTACAGGGGGCGAATGAGCAGTTCTTC
.	TRBV27	TRBD1	TRBJ2-5	CASLYADRALQETQYF	TGTGCCAGCCTATACGCCGACAGGGCCTTACAAGAGACCCAGTACTTC
.	TRBV2	.	TRBJ1-2	CASSERGRWSDYGYTF	TGTGCCAGCAGTGAAAGGGGCAGGTGGAGTGACTATGGCTACACCTTC
once	TRBV6-1	.	TRBJ2-2	CASKGGANTGELFF	TGTGCCAGCAAAGGCGGAGCGAACACCGGGGAGCTGTTTTTT
.	TRBV15	TRBD1	TRBJ2-5	CATSRGDSQETQYF	TGTGCCACCAGCAGGGGGGACAGCCAAGAGACCCAGTACTTC
few	TRBV6-5	.	TRBJ1-2	CASSYRGTSGYTF	TGTGCCAGCAGTTATCGGGGGACTAGCGGCTACACCTTC
.	TRBV27	TRBD1	TRBJ2-5	CATLEGAMGETQYF	TGTGCCACCCTAGAGGGGGCGATGGGAGAGACCCAGTACTTC
.	TRBV9	.	TRBJ2-1	CASSVGELLNEQFF	TGTGCCAGCAGCGTAGGCGAACTACTCAATGAGCAGTTCTTC
.	TRBV2	TRBD1	TRBJ1-3	CASSIQGRNTIYF	TGTGCCAGCAGCATACAGGGGAGAAACACCATATATTTT
few	TRBV7-2	.	TRBJ1-2	CASSTGMKDGYTF	TGTGCCAGCAGTACAGGGATGAAAGATGGCTACACCTTC
.	TRBV21-1	.	TRBJ1-4	CASSPLPGQGEKLFF	TGTGCCAGCAGCCCTCTCCCGGGACAGGGTGAAAAACTGTTTTTT
.	TRBV9	TRBD1	TRBJ1-2	CASRDRDNYGYTF	TGTGCCAGCAGGGACAGGGATAACTATGGCTACACCTTC
.	TRBV10-1	.	TRBJ2-3	CASSASTDTQYF	TGCGCCAGCAGTGCGAGCACAGATACGCAGTATTTT
.	TRBV6-5	TRBD1	TRBJ1-1	CASSWTGGEYNEAFF	TGTGCCAGCAGTTGGACAGGGGGCGAGTACAATGAAGCTTTCTTT
.	TRBV2	TRBD2	TRBJ2-1	CASGVSGNYNEQFF	TGTGCCAGCGGTGTTAGCGGGAACTACAATGAGCAGTTCTTC
.	TRBV5-1	.	TRBJ1-1	CASSPDILMNTEAFF	TGCGCCAGCAGCCCCGACATACTCATGAACACTGAAGCTTTCTTT
.	TRBV5-1	.	TRBJ2-2	CASSLDTLRGLGELFF	TGCGCCAGCAGCTTGGATACACTAAGAGGGTTGGGGGAGCTGTTTTTT
.	TRBV6-1	.	TRBJ1-5	CASSSQGRQPQHF	TGTGCCAGCAGTAGTCAGGGGCGTCAGCCCCAGCATTTT
.	TRBV18	TRBD2	TRBJ2-3	CASSPTRLAGITDTQYF	TGTGCCAGCTCACCGACGAGACTAGCGGGGATTACAGATACGCAGTATTTT
.	TRBV6-1	.	TRBJ1-2	CASSEAGGWVAGYTF	TGTGCCAGCAGTGAAGCAGGGGGTTGGGTGGCTGGCTACACCTTC
.	TRBV5-4	.	TRBJ2-7	CASSLELSSYEQYF	TGTGCCAGCAGCTTGGAGCTGAGCTCCTACGAGCAGTACTTC
.	TRBV2	TRBD1	TRBJ2-2	CASRDTGGRYSGELFF	TGTGCCAGCAGAGACACAGGGGGCCGATACTCCGGGGAGCTGTTTTTT
.	TRBV7-9	.	TRBJ2-5	CASSHRDLGQETQYF	TGTGCCAGCAGCCACAGGGATTTGGGCCAAGAGACCCAGTACTTC
few	TRBV27	.	TRBJ1-5	CASSLFRSSGNQPQHF	TGTGCCAGCAGTTTATTTCGCTCATCGGGAAATCAGCCCCAGCATTTT
once	TRBV4-3	TRBD1	TRBJ2-4	CASSQVPGGNIQYF	TGCGCCAGCAGCCAAGTCCCAGGGGGAAACATTCAGTACTTC
once	TRBV4-1	.	TRBJ1-6	CASSPLGAHGYQWNSPLHF	TGCGCCAGCAGCCCATTGGGGGCACATGGATATCAATGGAATTCACCCCTCCACTTT
once	TRBV21-1	.	TRBJ1-2	CASSKGKLFSFGRTTGYTF	TGTGCCAGCAGCAAAGGCAAGCTTTTTAGCTTCGGACGGACTACTGGCTACACCTTC
.	TRBV27	.	TRBJ2-7	CASSLGRGRKQYF	TGTGCCAGCAGTTTGGGACGGGGGAGGAAGCAGTACTTC
.	TRBV5-4	.	TRBJ1-2	CASSSAGPIQGGREYGYTF	TGTGCCAGCAGCTCTGCTGGCCCCATACAGGGAGGGCGTGAGTATGGCTACACCTTC
.	TRBV5-4	TRBD2	TRBJ2-1	CASSFQPGLATNEQFF	TGTGCCAGCAGCTTCCAGCCGGGACTAGCGACGAATGAGCAGTTCTTC
.	TRBV5-1	TRBD1	TRBJ1-1	CASSWTGTGEMEAFF	TGCGCCAGCAGTTGGACCGGGACAGGGGAAATGGAAGCTTTCTTT
few	TRBV18	TRBD1	TRBJ2-5	CASSPNPPGQKETQYF	TGTGCCAGCTCACCTAACCCTCCGGGACAGAAAGAGACCCAGTACTTC